This record concerns one T cell receptor beta chain sequence. The sample originates from a study of T cell responses to AZD1222 COVID-19 vaccine. The junction had 4 bases not matched to a gene; V was cut back by 1 base and J by 7 bases. The germline gives CDR1 SEHNR, CDR2 FQNEAQ (reference sequence). The CDR3 has 15 residues. The protocol was immunoSEQ multiplex PCR, while the TCRdb copy is restricted to in-frame clones and leaves out a portion. The sample shows roughly 160,000 clones, over 85% of them seen only once. V usage is TRBV7-9 and J usage is TRBJ1-6, with 7 bases lining up with TRBD1. The starting material was peripheral blood, obtained on day 0 of AZD1222 vaccination. This TCR derives from an adult in good health. Here the CDR3 reads CASSLGYRGNSPLHF. CDR3 sequence (DNA): TGTGCCAGCAGCTTAGGCTACAGGGGCAATTCACCCCTCCACTTT.